One T cell receptor beta chain is described in this entry. Its antigen is not known. Those donating, healthy Caucasian individuals from Russia, were aged about 6 to 95. Extractions gave at least 5.5 micrograms of total RNA per sample. This sample stems from a study of blood T cells in healthy people across ages. Whole-study results and caveats: Age showed a roughly linear inverse relationship with TCR beta diversity per million T cells.

Germline CDR1 and CDR2: MDHEN and SYDVKM. This CDR3 comprises 14 residues. The V gene lost 7 bases and the J gene lost 1 base, with 11 bases spanning the gap. A second PCR, run for roughly 7 to 12 cycles, used a sample-barcoded 5' primer plus a J-beta primer mix. At least 2.5 million CDR3-containing paired-end reads were obtained per sample. From the 5' RACE reads, TCRdb called clonotypes with MiXCR, one entry per CDR3 protein. The sample carries about 1.6 million distinct CDR3 sequences, around 35% recorded once. The chain joins TRBV28 to TRBJ2-1; D unclear. Sequences were obtained from blood. The TCR sequence derives from a woman younger than 45 in good health. CDR3 amino acids: CASTLRGSYNEQFF. As DNA, the CDR3 is TGTGCCAGCACCCTGCGTGGATCCTACAATGAGCAGTTCTTC.